This entry lists 12 T cell receptor beta chains sequenced from one sample in a study of regulatory and conventional T cells in breast cancer (dated by TCRdb to about 2015). Libraries came from PCR. The reads were generated on an Illumina MiSeq. The public reads were quality trimmed at Q25 with fastp and then assembled into clones with MiXCR by TCRdb, keeping productive beta chains. Every entry covers one CDR3 protein and lists the most common genes and DNA from its rows. The sample includes fewer than 20,000 distinct CDR3 sequences, with around a third observed a single time. The biggest ten clones account for roughly 1.7% of the sample. Source material: conventional T cells from blood. These receptors were obtained from a female donor in good health.

Points on this clonotype: A much larger clone lies a single base off, so this may be a read error. V and J are TRBV29-1 and TRBJ1-1; 7 bases match TRBD1. Germline V lookup: CDR1 SQVTM, CDR2 ANQGSEA. The CDR3 is made up of 13 amino acids. The DNA for the CDR3 is TGCAGCGTTGGGAGACAGGGATTCACTGGAGCTTTCTTT. This codes for CSVGRQGFTGAFF.

The V and J genes are TRBV4-2 and TRBJ2-2; D remains ambiguous. CDR3 length: 15 amino acids. The germline gives CDR1 LGHNA, CDR2 YNFKEQ. V was trimmed by 0 bases and J by 4 bases, leaving 9 bases between them. CDR3 sequence (DNA): TGTGCCAGCAGCCAAGATCTCATCAGCACCGGGGAGCTGTTTTTT. This encodes CASSQDLISTGELFF.

Only a few counts were recorded for this clonotype. Its ends do not fully match the called genes, so a read error is possible. This chain connects TRBV23-1 to TRBJ2-1; D may be TRBD2 (6 bases). TRBV23-1 counts as an open reading frame of uncertain function. The CDR3 consists of 17 residues. CDR3 protein: CASSQSTGVRALNQQFF. The CDR3 DNA sequence: TGCGCCAGCAGCCAATCGACGGGAGTTAGGGCCCTGAATCAGCAGTTCTTC.

This rearrangement joins TRBV7-6 to TRBJ1-1; D might be TRBD1 (5 bases). Deletions cut 5 bases from V and 10 bases from J, with 23 bases between. The CDR3 is 15 residues long. Germline V gives CDR1 SGHVS, CDR2 FNYEAQ. The CDR3 loop reads CASSTLSGQMNGAFF. CDR3 DNA sequence: TGTGCCAGCAGCACCCTCTCGGGGCAGATGAACGGAGCTTTCTTT.

Notes on this clonotype: A much bigger clone sits one base away, suggesting this may be a read error. This sequence joins TRBV6-5 and TRBJ2-7, with TRBD2 matching over 12 bases. Looked up from germline, CDR1 is MNHEY and CDR2 is SVGAGI. The CDR3 extends over 19 amino acids. CDR3 amino acids: CARSKKGPGTSGRSNQRHF. The CDR3 DNA reads as TGTGCCCGCAGCAAGAAAGGACCCGGGACTAGCGGGCGTTCAAACCAACGGCACTTC.

The rearrangement uses TRBV12-3 or TRBV12-4 and TRBJ1-6; 8 bases are a match to TRBD1. This CDR3 comprises 14 residues. Unmatched junction bases numbered 2, after V lost 1 base and J lost 9 bases. The CDR3 nucleotides read TGTGCCAGCAGTTTAGGACAGGGGATTTCACCCCTCCACTTT. Its translation: CASSLGQGISPLHF.

This clonotype is medium-sized by share. This rearrangement joins TRBV12-3 or TRBV12-4 to TRBJ1-2; no clear D. The germline V and J ends were trimmed by 1 base and 2 bases, with 8 bases remaining between them. This CDR3 spans 14 amino acids. CDR3 sequence reads: CASSLGGVNYGYTF. In DNA, the CDR3 is TGTGCCAGCAGTTTAGGGGGAGTCAACTATGGCTACACCTTC.

This chain joins TRBV11-3 and TRBJ1-1; D remains ambiguous. Trimming cost V 3 bases and J 1 base, with 6 bases left between them. The CDR3 has 13 residues. Germline assignment: CDR1 SGHNT and CDR2 YENEEA. CDR3 region: CASSFDGNTEAFF. In nucleotides, the CDR3 is TGTGCCAGCAGCTTTGACGGGAACACTGAAGCTTTCTTT. The full variable domain, completed using reference TRBV11-3 and TRBJ1-1, is EAGVVQSPRYKIIEKKQPVAFWCNPISGHNTLYWYLQNLGQGPELLIRYENEEAVDDSQLPKDRFSAERLKGVDSTLKIQPAELGDSAVYLCASSFDGNTEAFFGQGTRLTVV.

This chain links TRBV24-1 with TRBJ2-1; a weak D match, TRBD2 (6 bases). Germline CDR1 is KGHDR and CDR2 is SFDVKD. The CDR3 has 13 residues. V was shortened by 5 bases and J by 9 bases, with 13 bases between the two germline ends. CDR3 DNA: TGTGCCACCAGTGGGGCGGGGTCGGCTGAGCAGTTCTTC. Its protein product is CATSGAGSAEQFF.

This clonotype occurred a few times. CDR3 region: CASSIRRENTEAFF. In DNA, the CDR3 is TGTGCCAGTAGTATTCGCAGAGAGAACACTGAAGCTTTCTTT. This rearrangement joins TRBV19 to TRBJ1-1; D uncertain. Trimming pared 3 bases from V and 1 base from J, leaving 9 bases between. CDR1 is LNHDA and CDR2 is SQIVND in the germline V gene (reference sequence). The CDR3 runs 14 residues.

CDR3 residues: CASSQEQIQETQYF. The CDR3 DNA follows: TGTGCCAGCAGCCAAGAACAGATCCAAGAGACCCAGTACTTC. V gene TRBV4-2 combines with J gene TRBJ2-5; D remains ambiguous. The CDR3 extends over 14 amino acids. Germline V gives CDR1 LGHNA, CDR2 YNFKEQ. V dropped 0 bases and J dropped 1 base, with 6 bases sitting between them.

This clonotype turned up a few times. This chain's CDR3 is CASSSGSPPLFF. The CDR3 DNA is TGTGCCAGCAGCTCCGGGTCGCCACCACTGTTTTTT. The chain is built from TRBV11-2 and TRBJ1-4; D unresolved. The germline V and J ends were trimmed by 4 bases and 13 bases, with 13 bases remaining between them. Germline CDR1 and CDR2: SGHAT and FQNNGV. This CDR3 comprises 12 residues.